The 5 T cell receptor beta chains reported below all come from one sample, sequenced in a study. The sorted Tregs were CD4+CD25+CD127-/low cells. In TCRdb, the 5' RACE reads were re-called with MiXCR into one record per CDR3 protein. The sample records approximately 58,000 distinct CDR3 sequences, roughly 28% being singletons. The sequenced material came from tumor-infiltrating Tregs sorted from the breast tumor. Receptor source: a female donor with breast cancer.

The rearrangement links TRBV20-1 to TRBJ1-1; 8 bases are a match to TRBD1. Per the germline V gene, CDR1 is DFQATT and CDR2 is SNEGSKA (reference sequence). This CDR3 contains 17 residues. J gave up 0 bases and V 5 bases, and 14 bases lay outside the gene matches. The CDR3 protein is CSACHRGKTPMNTEAFF. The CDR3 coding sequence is TGCAGTGCTTGCCACAGGGGGAAAACTCCAATGAACACTGAAGCTTTCTTT.

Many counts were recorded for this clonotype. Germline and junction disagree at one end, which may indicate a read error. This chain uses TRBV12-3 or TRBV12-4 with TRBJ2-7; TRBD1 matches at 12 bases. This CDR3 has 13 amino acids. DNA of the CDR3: TGTGCCAGCAGGACCGGGACAGGGGGCGTACATCGCTTC. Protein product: CASRTGTGGVHRF.

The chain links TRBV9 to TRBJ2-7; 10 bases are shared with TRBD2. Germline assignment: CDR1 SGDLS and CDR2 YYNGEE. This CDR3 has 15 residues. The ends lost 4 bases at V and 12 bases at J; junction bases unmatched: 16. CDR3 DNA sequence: TGTGCCAGCAGCTCCAAGGCACTAGCGGGGACTGCTTGGTACTTC. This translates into CASSSKALAGTAWYF.

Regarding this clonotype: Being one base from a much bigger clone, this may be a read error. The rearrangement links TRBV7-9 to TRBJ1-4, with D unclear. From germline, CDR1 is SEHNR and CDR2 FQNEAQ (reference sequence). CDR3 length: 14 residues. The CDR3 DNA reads TGTGCCAGCAGGTCAAAGGCAGAAAATGAAAAACTGTTGTTT. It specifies CASRSKAENEKLLF.

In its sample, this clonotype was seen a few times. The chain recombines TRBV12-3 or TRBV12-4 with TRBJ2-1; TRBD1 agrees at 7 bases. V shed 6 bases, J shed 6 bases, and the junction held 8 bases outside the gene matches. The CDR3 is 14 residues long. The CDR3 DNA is TGTGCCAGCAGCGGACAGGCCCCCACCAATGAGCAGTTCTTC. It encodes CASSGQAPTNEQFF.